This is a list of T cell receptor beta chains from one sample in a study of shared clonotypes between healthy human individuals. Here immunoSEQ multiplex PCR was the method, and the copy in TCRdb shows in-frame clones only, minus some. The profile shows some 900,000 clones, 60% to 85% of them singletons. Sequencing was done on a sample of memory CD4+ T cells sorted from blood. These TCRs come from a man aged 18-30 years in good health. CDR3s include the opening cysteine and the closing phenylalanine or tryptophan. Each record gives: J gene, D gene, V gene, clone size, CDR3 protein, CDR3 DNA. A D gene is named only where the DNA matches it firmly. For some rows the clone size is stated as once, few or many, or as a class when expanded; others skip it.

TRBJ2-3 | - | TRBV7-3 | - | CASSPGVASTDTQYF | TGTGCCAGCAGCCCAGGGGTCGCTAGCACAGATACGCAGTATTTT
TRBJ2-7 | TRBD1 | TRBV10-1 | - | CASSDPGQGAWEQYF | TGCGCCAGCAGTGACCCGGGACAGGGGGCTTGGGAGCAGTACTTC
TRBJ1-1 | - | TRBV13 | - | CASSPPDRWTEAFF | TGTGCCAGCAGCCCCCCCGACAGGTGGACTGAAGCTTTCTTT
TRBJ2-1 | - | TRBV18 | - | CASSPLPGPTIEQFF | TGTGCCAGCTCACCACTTCCGGGCCCTACAATAGAGCAGTTCTTC
TRBJ1-3 | - | TRBV18 | - | CASSEVRDTIYF | TGTGCCAGCTCAGAAGTACGGGACACCATATATTTT
TRBJ1-1 | - | TRBV27 | many | CASSRTGTMNTEAFF | TGTGCCAGCAGCCGCACCGGGACTATGAACACTGAAGCTTTCTTT
TRBJ2-1 | TRBD2 | TRBV5-1 | once | CASCIAGGPINEQFF | TGCGCCAGCTGCATTGCGGGAGGGCCGATCAATGAGCAGTTCTTC
TRBJ1-4 | - | TRBV30 | - | CAWSVGKKGEKLFF | TGTGCCTGGAGTGTAGGTAAAAAGGGTGAAAAACTGTTTTTT
TRBJ2-1 | - | TRBV11-2 | - | CASSLDVTANEQFF | TGTGCCAGCAGCTTAGATGTGACAGCAAATGAGCAGTTCTTC
TRBJ2-3 | TRBD2 | TRBV4-1 | once | CASSQDSGGDYTDTQYF | TGCGCCAGCAGCCAAGATAGCGGGGGGGATTACACAGATACGCAGTATTTT
TRBJ2-5 | - | TRBV27 | - | CASSRGDEETQYF | TGTGCCAGCAGTCGGGGAGACGAAGAGACCCAGTACTTC
TRBJ1-2 | TRBD1 | TRBV5-6 | - | CASSGDRGDNNYGYTF | TGTGCCAGCAGCGGGGACAGGGGGGATAATAACTATGGCTACACCTTC
TRBJ2-4 | - | TRBV7-9 | few | CASSPSDIQYF | TGTGCCAGCAGCCCCTCCGACATTCAGTACTTC
TRBJ2-3 | - | TRBV9 | - | CASSALASSTDTQYF | TGTGCCAGCAGCGCTCTAGCGTCGAGCACAGATACGCAGTATTTT
TRBJ2-5 | TRBD2 | TRBV5-1 | - | CASSLGGSSGSLETQYF | TGCGCCAGCAGCTTGGGGGGGTCTAGCGGGAGTCTGGAGACCCAGTACTTC
TRBJ2-5 | TRBD2 | TRBV27 | - | CASSLFGGARETQYF | TGTGCCAGCAGTTTATTCGGGGGGGCACGGGAGACCCAGTACTTC
TRBJ2-7 | TRBD1 | TRBV5-1 | many | CASSQDRGNEQYF | TGCGCCAGCAGCCAGGACAGGGGAAACGAGCAGTACTTC
TRBJ2-7 | - | TRBV30 | once | CAWSNTAYEQYF | TGTGCCTGGAGTAATACGGCCTACGAGCAGTACTTC
TRBJ2-7 | TRBD1 | TRBV28 | - | CASRAQGARRDEQYF | TGTGCCAGCAGGGCACAGGGGGCGCGAAGGGACGAGCAGTACTTC
TRBJ2-5 | TRBD2 | TRBV30 | - | CAWSGTSGLQETQYF | TGTGCCTGGAGTGGGACTAGCGGACTACAAGAGACCCAGTACTTC
TRBJ1-5 | TRBD1 | TRBV28 | - | CASFDRGAGQPQHF | TGTGCCAGCTTTGACAGGGGCGCGGGTCAGCCCCAGCATTTT
TRBJ1-2 | - | TRBV10-3 | - | CAISEPSGQRTYGYTF | TGTGCCATCAGTGAGCCGTCCGGACAGCGAACATATGGCTACACCTTC
TRBJ1-1 | - | TRBV9 | - | CASSVDVRANTEAFF | TGTGCCAGCAGCGTAGACGTCAGGGCGAACACTGAAGCTTTCTTT
TRBJ2-3 | TRBD2 | TRBV4-3 | - | CASSQNPGTSGRGDTQYF | TGCGCCAGCAGCCAAAACCCCGGGACTAGCGGGAGAGGGGATACGCAGTATTTT
TRBJ1-2 | - | TRBV4-1 | - | CASSRDSYGYTF | TGCGCCAGCAGCCGAGACTCCTATGGCTACACCTTC
TRBJ2-2 | - | TRBV15 | few | CATSREVGYGGELFF | TGTGCCACCAGCAGAGAAGTGGGGTACGGCGGGGAGCTGTTTTTT
TRBJ2-4 | TRBD1 | TRBV4-2 | - | CASSPQGDGNIQYF | TGTGCCAGCAGCCCACAGGGGGACGGAAACATTCAGTACTTC
TRBJ1-2 | - | TRBV2 | - | CASSEGRQRGYTF | TGTGCCAGCAGTGAAGGTCGTCAACGAGGCTACACCTTC
TRBJ2-5 | - | TRBV30 | - | CAWSPGHFEVKYF | TGTGCCTGGAGTCCCGGCCATTTTGAAGTTAAGTACTTC
TRBJ2-6 | - | TRBV5-4 | - | CASSSKHTSGANVLTF | TGTGCCAGCAGCTCTAAACATACCTCTGGGGCCAACGTCCTGACTTTC
TRBJ1-1 | - | TRBV9 | - | CASSQGPKNTEAFF | TGTGCCAGCAGTCAGGGGCCAAAGAACACTGAAGCTTTCTTT
TRBJ2-7 | TRBD1 | TRBV28 | - | CASSATGMPPYEQYF | TGTGCCAGCAGTGCGACAGGGATGCCCCCCTACGAGCAGTACTTC